This entry lists 7 T cell receptor beta chains sequenced from one sample in a study of blood T cell repertoires in COVID-19. Clones were sequenced by immunoSEQ multiplex PCR, and TCRdb holds only the in-frame ones, with some missing. The data hold 150,000 to 200,000 clones, with over 70% observed a single time. The sample consisted of peripheral blood. The receptor set was obtained from an elderly woman with active or convalescent COVID-19.

The chain employs TRBV19 and TRBJ1-2; a weak D match, TRBD1 (6 bases). The germline CDR1 and CDR2 sequences are LNHDA and SQIVND (reference sequence). CDR3 length: 17 residues. V was pared by 5 bases and J by 1 base, with 20 bases between. The CDR3 DNA follows: TGTGCCAGTAGTTCGCCGTGGACAGAGACTTTTAACTATGGCTACACCTTC. This codes for CASSSPWTETFNYGYTF. Full variable domain (outside the CDR3, taken from reference TRBV19 and TRBJ1-2): DGGITQSPKYLFRKEGQNVTLSCEQNLNHDAMYWYRQDPGQGLRLIYYSQIVNDFQKGDIAEGYSVSREKKESFPLTVTSAQKNPTAFYLCASSSPWTETFNYGYTFGSGTRLTVV.

The V call is TRBV7-9, the J call TRBJ2-5; 9 nucleotides align to TRBD1. CDR3 size: 15 residues. V was pared by 5 bases and J by 5 bases, with 9 bases of the junction left unmatched. Germline CDR1 is SEHNR and CDR2 is FQNEAQ (reference sequence). This chain's CDR3 is CASSPTPGTGETQYF. The CDR3 DNA is TGTGCCAGCAGCCCCACCCCTGGGACAGGGGAGACCCAGTACTTC. Full variable domain (outside the CDR3, taken from reference TRBV7-9 and TRBJ2-5): DTGVSQNPRHKITKRGQNVTFRCDPISEHNRLYWYRQTLGQGPEFLTYFQNEAQLEKSRLLSDRFSAERPKGSFSTLEIQRTEQGDSAMYLCASSPTPGTGETQYFGPGTRLLVL.

This chain joins TRBV5-1 and TRBJ2-5; the D is unclear. The CDR3 is 13 residues long. Trimming stripped 3 bases from V and 2 bases from J, with 8 bases between. CDR1 and CDR2 (germline): SGHRS, YFSETQ. The CDR3 loop reads CASSSSRQETQYF. CDR3 nucleotides: TGCGCCAGCAGCTCCTCGAGGCAAGAGACCCAGTACTTC. Filled out from reference TRBV5-1 and TRBJ2-5, the complete variable domain reads KAGVTQTPRYLIKTRGQQVTLSCSPISGHRSVSWYQQTPGQGLQFLFEYFSETQRNKGNFPGRFSGRQFSNSRSEMNVSTLELGDSALYLCASSSSRQETQYFGPGTRLLVL.

The chain links TRBV30 to TRBJ1-2; 9 nucleotides agree with TRBD1. CDR1 and CDR2 from the germline V gene are GTSNPN and SVGIG (reference sequence). This CDR3 is 13 amino acids long. J lost 3 bases, V lost 6 bases, and 5 bases had no gene match. The CDR3 is CACLDRGDYGYTF. CDR3 DNA: TGTGCCTGCCTGGACAGGGGCGACTATGGCTACACCTTC.

The chain is built from TRBV19 and TRBJ1-5, with a tentative D call TRBD1 (6 bases). This CDR3 has 15 residues. Germline assignment: CDR1 LNHDA and CDR2 SQIVND (reference sequence). Trimming left V 8 bases short and J 6 bases short, with 20 bases between. CDR3 region: CASGGRERAGQPQHF. CDR3 bases: TGTGCCAGTGGGGGGCGGGAGCGGGCAGGTCAGCCCCAGCATTTT.

This clone was seen only a few times. Other DNA sequences in the same sample also yield this CDR3. This chain links TRBV18 with TRBJ1-4; 8 bases match TRBD1. V trimming: 5 bases; J trimming: 8 bases; junction bases outside the gene matches: 7. The CDR3 is made up of 14 amino acids. Germline V gives CDR1 KGHSH, CDR2 LQKENI. Here the CDR3 DNA reads TGTGCCAGCTCATTCACAGGGGGAGGAGAAAAACTGTTTTTT. Protein: CASSFTGGGEKLFF.

The chain is built from TRBV11-3 and TRBJ2-7, with D maybe TRBD2 (6 bases). The CDR3 covers 14 residues. The germline CDR1 and CDR2 sequences are SGHNT and YENEEA. The germline V and J ends were trimmed by 4 bases and 7 bases, with 17 bases remaining between them. The CDR3 nucleotides are TGTGCCAGCAGCTCGGGACTCTTACCTAAGGAGCAGTACTTC. Its translation is CASSSGLLPKEQYF. Full variable domain (missing parts from reference TRBV11-3 and TRBJ2-7): EAGVVQSPRYKIIEKKQPVAFWCNPISGHNTLYWYLQNLGQGPELLIRYENEEAVDDSQLPKDRFSAERLKGVDSTLKIQPAELGDSAVYLCASSSGLLPKEQYFGPGTRLTVT.